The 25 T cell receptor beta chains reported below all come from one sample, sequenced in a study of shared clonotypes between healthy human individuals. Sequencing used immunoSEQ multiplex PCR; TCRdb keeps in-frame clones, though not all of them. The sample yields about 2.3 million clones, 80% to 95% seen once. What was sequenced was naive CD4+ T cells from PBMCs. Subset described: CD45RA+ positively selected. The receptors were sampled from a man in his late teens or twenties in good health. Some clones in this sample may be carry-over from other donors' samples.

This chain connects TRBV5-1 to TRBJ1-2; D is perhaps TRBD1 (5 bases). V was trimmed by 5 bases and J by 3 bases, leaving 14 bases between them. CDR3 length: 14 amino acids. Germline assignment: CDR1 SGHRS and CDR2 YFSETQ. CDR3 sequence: CASSIVGVDYGYTF. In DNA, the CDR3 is TGCGCCAGCAGTATTGTAGGGGTGGACTATGGCTACACCTTC.

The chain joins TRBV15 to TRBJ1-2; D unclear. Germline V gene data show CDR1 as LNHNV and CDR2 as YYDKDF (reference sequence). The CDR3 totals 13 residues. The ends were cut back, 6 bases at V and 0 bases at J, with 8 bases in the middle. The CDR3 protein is CATSMGANYGYTF. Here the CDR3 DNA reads TGTGCCACCAGTATGGGAGCTAACTATGGCTACACCTTC.

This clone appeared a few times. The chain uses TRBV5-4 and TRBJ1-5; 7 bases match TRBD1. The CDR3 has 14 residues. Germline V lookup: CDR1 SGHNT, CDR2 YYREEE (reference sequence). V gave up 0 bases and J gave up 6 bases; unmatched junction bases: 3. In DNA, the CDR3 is TGTGCCAGCAGCTTGGACGCAGGGGGTCAGCCCCAGCATTTT. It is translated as CASSLDAGGQPQHF. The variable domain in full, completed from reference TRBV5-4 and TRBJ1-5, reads ETGVTQSPTHLIKTRGQQVTLRCSSQSGHNTVSWYQQALGQGPQFIFQYYREEENGRGNFPPRFSGLQFPNYSSELNVNALELDDSALYLCASSLDAGGQPQHFGDGTRLSIL.

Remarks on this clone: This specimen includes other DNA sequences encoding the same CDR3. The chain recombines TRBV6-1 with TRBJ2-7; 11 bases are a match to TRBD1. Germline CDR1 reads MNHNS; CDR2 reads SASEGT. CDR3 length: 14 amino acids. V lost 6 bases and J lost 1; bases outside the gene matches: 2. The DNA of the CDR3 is TGTGCCAGCAGCGGACAGGGGGCATCCTACGAGCAGTACTTC. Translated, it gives CASSGQGASYEQYF.

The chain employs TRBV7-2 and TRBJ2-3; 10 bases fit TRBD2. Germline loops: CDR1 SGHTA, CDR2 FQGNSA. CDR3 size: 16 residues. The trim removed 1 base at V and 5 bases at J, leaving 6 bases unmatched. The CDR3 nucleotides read TGTGCCAGCAGCTTAGGAGGGACTAGCGTTGGAGATACGCAGTATTTT. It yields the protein CASSLGGTSVGDTQYF.

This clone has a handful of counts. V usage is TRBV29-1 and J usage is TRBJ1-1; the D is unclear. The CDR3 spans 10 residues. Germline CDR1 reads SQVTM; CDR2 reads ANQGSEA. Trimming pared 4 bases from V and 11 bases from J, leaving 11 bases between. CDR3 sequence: CSVVGQRAFF. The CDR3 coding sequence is TGCAGCGTTGTAGGGCAGAGGGCTTTCTTT.

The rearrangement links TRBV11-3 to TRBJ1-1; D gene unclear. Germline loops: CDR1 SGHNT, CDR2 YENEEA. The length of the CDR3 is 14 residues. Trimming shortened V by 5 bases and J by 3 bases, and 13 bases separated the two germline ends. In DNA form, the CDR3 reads TGTGCCAGCAGCCAAAAGGCGGGGTACACTGAAGCTTTCTTT. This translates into CASSQKAGYTEAFF.

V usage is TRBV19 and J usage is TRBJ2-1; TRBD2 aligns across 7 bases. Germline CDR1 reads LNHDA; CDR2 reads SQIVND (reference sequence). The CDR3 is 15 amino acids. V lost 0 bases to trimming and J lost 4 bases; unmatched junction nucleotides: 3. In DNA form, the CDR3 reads TGTGCCAGTAGTATAGAGCGGGAGTCATACAATGAGCAGTTCTTC. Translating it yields CASSIERESYNEQFF.

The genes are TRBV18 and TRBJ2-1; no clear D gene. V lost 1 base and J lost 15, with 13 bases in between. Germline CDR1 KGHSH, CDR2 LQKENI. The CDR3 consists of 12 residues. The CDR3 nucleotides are TGTGCCAGCTCACCACAGCGTCGCGAGTGGTTCTTC. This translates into CASSPQRREWFF.

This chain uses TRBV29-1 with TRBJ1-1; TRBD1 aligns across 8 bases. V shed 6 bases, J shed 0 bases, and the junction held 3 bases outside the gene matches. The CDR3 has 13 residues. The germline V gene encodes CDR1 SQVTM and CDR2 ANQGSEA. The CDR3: CSVDREMNTEAFF. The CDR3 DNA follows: TGCAGCGTGGACAGGGAAATGAACACTGAAGCTTTCTTT.

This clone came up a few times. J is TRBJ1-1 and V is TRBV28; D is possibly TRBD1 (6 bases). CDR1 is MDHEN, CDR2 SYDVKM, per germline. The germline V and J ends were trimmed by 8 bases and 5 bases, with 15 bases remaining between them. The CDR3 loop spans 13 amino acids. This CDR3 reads CASGSGRGTEAFF. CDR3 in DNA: TGTGCCAGCGGTTCAGGGAGGGGGACTGAAGCTTTCTTT.

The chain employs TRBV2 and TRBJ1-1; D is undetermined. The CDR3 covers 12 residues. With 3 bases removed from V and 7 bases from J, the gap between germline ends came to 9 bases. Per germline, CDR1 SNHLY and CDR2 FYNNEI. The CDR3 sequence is CASSDPGLEAFF. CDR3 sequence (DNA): TGTGCCAGCAGTGACCCCGGGCTTGAAGCTTTCTTT.

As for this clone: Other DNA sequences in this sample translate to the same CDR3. The CDR3 DNA reads TGTGCCAGCAGCCTGGGGGAGACCCAGTACTTC. Its protein is CASSLGETQYF. J is TRBJ2-5 and V is TRBV14, with D uncertain. Per germline, CDR1 SGHDN and CDR2 FVKESK. The CDR3 totals 11 residues. Trimming removed 4 bases at V and 5 bases at J, with 5 bases between.

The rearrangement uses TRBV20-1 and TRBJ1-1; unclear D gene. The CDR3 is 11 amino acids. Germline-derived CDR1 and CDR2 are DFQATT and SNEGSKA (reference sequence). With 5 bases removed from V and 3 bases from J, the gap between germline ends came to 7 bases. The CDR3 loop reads CSALHYTEAFF. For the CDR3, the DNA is TGCAGTGCTCTACACTACACTGAAGCTTTCTTT.

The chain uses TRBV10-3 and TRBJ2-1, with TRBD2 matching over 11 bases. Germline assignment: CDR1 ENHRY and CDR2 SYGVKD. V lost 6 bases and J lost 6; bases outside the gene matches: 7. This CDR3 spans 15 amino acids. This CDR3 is CAIRTSGKPGNEQFF. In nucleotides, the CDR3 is TGTGCCATCAGGACTAGCGGGAAACCTGGCAATGAGCAGTTCTTC.

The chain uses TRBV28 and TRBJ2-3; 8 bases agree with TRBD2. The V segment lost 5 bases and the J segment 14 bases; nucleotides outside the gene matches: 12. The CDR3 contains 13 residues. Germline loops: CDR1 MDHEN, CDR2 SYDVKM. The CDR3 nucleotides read TGTGCCAGCAGTCCCATGGCTCTAGCGGGCGGGTATTTT. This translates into CASSPMALAGGYF.

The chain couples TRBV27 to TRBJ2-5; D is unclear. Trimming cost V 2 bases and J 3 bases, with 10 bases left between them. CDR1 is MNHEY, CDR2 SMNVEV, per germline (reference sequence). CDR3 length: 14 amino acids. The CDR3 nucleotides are TGTGCCAGCAGTTTAAGGTCCCACGAAGAGACCCAGTACTTC. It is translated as CASSLRSHEETQYF.

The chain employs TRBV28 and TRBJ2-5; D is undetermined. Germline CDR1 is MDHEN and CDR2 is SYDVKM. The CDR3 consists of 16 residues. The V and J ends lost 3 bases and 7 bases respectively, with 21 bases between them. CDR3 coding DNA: TGTGCCAGCAGTTTGCGAGATAGGCCCCGATCCCGGACCCAGTACTTC. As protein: CASSLRDRPRSRTQYF.

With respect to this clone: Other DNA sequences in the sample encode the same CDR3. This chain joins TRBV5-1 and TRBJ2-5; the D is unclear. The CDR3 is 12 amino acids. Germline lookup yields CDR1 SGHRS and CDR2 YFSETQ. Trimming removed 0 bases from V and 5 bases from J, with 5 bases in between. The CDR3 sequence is CASSLVVETQYF. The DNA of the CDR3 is TGCGCCAGCAGCTTGGTGGTGGAGACCCAGTACTTC.

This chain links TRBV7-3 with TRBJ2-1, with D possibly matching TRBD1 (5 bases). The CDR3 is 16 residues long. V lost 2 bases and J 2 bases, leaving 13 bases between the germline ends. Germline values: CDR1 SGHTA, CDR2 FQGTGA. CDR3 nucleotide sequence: TGTGCCAGCAGCTTAGGGATGGGGCAGGCCTACAATGAGCAGTTCTTC. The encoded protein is CASSLGMGQAYNEQFF.

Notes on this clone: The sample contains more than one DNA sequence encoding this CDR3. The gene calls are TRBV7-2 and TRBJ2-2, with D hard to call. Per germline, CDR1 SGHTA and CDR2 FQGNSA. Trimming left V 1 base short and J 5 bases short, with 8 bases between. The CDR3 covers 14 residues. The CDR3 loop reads CASSLGPRTGELFF. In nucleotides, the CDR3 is TGTGCCAGCAGCTTAGGTCCGCGGACCGGGGAGCTGTTTTTT.

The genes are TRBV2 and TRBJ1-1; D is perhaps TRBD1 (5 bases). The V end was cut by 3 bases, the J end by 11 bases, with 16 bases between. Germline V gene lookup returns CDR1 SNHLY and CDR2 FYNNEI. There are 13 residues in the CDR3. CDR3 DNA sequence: TGTGCCAGCAGTGAGTCTAGGGGACCCGGGGCTTTCTTT. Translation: CASSESRGPGAFF. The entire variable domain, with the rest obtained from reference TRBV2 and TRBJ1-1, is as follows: EPEVTQTPSHQVTQMGQEVILRCVPISNHLYFYWYRQILGQKVEFLVSFYNNEISEKSEIFDDQFSVERPDGSNFTLKIRSTKLEDSAMYFCASSESRGPGAFFGQGTRLTVV.

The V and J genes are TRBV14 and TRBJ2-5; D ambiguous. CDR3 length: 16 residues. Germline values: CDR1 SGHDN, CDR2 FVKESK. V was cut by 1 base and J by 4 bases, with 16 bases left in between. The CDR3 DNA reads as TGTGCCAGCAGCCAAGGTACGACGGCCCGAGGAGAGACCCAGTACTTC. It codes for CASSQGTTARGETQYF.

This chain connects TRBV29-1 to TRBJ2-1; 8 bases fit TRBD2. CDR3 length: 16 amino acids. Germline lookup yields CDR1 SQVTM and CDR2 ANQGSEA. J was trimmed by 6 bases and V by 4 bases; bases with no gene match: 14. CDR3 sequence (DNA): TGCAGCGTTGTCCCATTCGGGGGACTAGGGATCAATGAGCAGTTCTTC. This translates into CSVVPFGGLGINEQFF.

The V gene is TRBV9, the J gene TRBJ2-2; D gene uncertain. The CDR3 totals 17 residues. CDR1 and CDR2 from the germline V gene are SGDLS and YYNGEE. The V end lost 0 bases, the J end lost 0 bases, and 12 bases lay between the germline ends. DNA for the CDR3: TGTGCCAGCAGCGTAGTAATGACATACGCGAACACCGGGGAGCTGTTTTTT. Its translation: CASSVVMTYANTGELFF. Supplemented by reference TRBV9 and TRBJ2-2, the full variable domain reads DSGVTQTPKHLITATGQRVTLRCSPRSGDLSVYWYQQSLDQGLQFLIQYYNGEERAKGNILERFSAQQFPDLHSELNLSSLELGDSALYFCASSVVMTYANTGELFFGEGSRLTVL.